This T cell receptor beta chain was recorded in a study of graft-versus-host responses after intestinal transplantation. Whole-study context: Multivisceral, liver-intestinal, or isolated intestinal transplants were received by the recipients. All recipients were given anti-thymocyte globulin induction, and tacrolimus and steroids were then administered for around three years. Findings of the study overall: Declining HvG levels early post-transplant were linked to peak circulating GvH clone levels. GvH clones surfaced in recipient marrow, some emerging earlier in ileum or blood.

Intraepithelial lymphocytes and lamina propria lymphocytes were released through processing of graft tissue. As to this clone: What it recognizes is unknown.

The method was immunoSEQ multiplex PCR; TCRdb's version includes in-frame clones alone and lacks a portion of them. The data hold approximately 17,000 clones, with approximately 80% observed a single time. The TCR originated in a human patient who received an intestinal transplant, so some T cells may come from the graft donor. Sequencing was performed on ileum tissue, taken approximately 590 days after intestinal transplantation.

CDR3 residues: CASSYNGGQGLASYEQYF. CDR3 coding DNA: TGCGCCAGCAGCTACAACGGGGGACAGGGACTAGCCTCCTACGAGCAGTACTTC. The chain joins TRBV5-1 to TRBJ2-7; tentatively, D is TRBD1 or TRBD2 (9 bases each). CDR1 is SGHRS and CDR2 is YFSETQ in the germline V gene. With 3 bases removed from V and 0 bases from J, the gap between germline ends came to 22 bases. The CDR3 has 18 residues.